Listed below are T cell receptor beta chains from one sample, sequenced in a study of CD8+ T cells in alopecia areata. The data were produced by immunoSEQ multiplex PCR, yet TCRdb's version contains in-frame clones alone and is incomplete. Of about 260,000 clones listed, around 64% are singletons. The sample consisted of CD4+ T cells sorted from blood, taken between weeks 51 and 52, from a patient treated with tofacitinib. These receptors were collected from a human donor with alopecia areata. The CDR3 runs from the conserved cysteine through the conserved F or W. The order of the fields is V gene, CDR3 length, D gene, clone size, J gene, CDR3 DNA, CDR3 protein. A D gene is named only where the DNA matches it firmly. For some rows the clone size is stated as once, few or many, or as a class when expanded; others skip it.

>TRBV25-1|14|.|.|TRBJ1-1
TGTGCCAGCAGTGGCGTCGGAGGTAACACTGAAGCTTTCTTT
CASSGVGGNTEAFF
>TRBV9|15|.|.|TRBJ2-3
TGTGCCAGCAGCGCAGAAACAGGGTACCAGGATACGCAGTATTTT
CASSAETGYQDTQYF
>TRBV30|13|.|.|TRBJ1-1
TGTGCCTGGAGGATACAGGGGAACACTGAAGCTTTCTTT
CAWRIQGNTEAFF
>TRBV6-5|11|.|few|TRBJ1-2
TGTGCCAGCAGGACGTATTATGGCTACACCTTC
CASRTYYGYTF
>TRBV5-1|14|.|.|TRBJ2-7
TGCGCCAGCAGCTTGGGACACCTTACCTACGAGCAGTACTTC
CASSLGHLTYEQYF
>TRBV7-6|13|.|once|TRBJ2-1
TGTGCCAGCAGCTTAGTCCCGGGGGAAGAACAGTTCTTC
CASSLVPGEEQFF
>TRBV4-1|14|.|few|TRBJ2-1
TGCGCCAGCAGCTTAGGAATGGAAGGAAGGAGTCTGTTCTTC
CASSLGMEGRSLFF
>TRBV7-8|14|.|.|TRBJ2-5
TGTGCCAGCAGCTCGCTAACAGGGAAAGAGACCCAGTACTTC
CASSSLTGKETQYF
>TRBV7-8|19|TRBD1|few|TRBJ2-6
TGTGCCAGCAGATATACAGGGGGCGTCTGGAGGCGTGGGGCCAACGTCCTGACTTTC
CASRYTGGVWRRGANVLTF
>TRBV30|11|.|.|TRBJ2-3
TGTGCCTGGACTGAGGAGCGAGCGCAGTATTTT
CAWTEERAQYF
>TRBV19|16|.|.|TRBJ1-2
TGTGCCAGTAGTATGTGGGGCCGGTCTGAAGGTAGGGGCTACACCTTC
CASSMWGRSEGRGYTF
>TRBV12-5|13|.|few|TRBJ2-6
TGTGCTAGTGGTTCGGGTGGGGCCAACGTCCTGACTTTC
CASGSGGANVLTF
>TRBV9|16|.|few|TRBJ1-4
TGTGCCAGCAGCCCCGGCGCTGGGGGACGGACTGAAAAACTGTTTTTT
CASSPGAGGRTEKLFF
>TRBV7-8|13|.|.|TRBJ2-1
TGTGCCAGCAGCCGAACGGGCCCGAATGAGCAGTTCTTC
CASSRTGPNEQFF
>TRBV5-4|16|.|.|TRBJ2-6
TGTGCCAGCAGCTTGGAGGGGCCCTCTGGGGCCAACGTCCTGACTTTC
CASSLEGPSGANVLTF
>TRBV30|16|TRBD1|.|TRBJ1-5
TGTGCCTGGAGTCGACAGGGTTGGGGCAGCAATCAGCCCCAGCATTTT
CAWSRQGWGSNQPQHF
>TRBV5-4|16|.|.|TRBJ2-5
TGTGCCAGCAGCTACATGAGCGGCTCGGGACAAGAGACCCAGTACTTC
CASSYMSGSGQETQYF
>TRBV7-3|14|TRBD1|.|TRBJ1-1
TGTGCCAGCAGTTGGGGACAGGCCAACACTGAAGCTTTCTTT
CASSWGQANTEAFF
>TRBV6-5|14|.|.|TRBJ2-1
TGTGCCAGCAGGCTCAGTCCCGGGGACAATGAGCAGTTCTTC
CASRLSPGDNEQFF
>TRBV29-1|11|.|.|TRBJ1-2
TGCAGCGTACTAGGGACTGGGGGCTACACCTTC
CSVLGTGGYTF
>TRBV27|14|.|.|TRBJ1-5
TGTGCCAGCAGTCCGTTAGGAGAAGGTCAGCCCCAGCATTTT
CASSPLGEGQPQHF
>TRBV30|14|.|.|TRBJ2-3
TGTGCCTGGAGTCGGGGCGGGGGCACGGATACGCAGTATTTT
CAWSRGGGTDTQYF
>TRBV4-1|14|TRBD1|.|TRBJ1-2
TGCGCCAGCAGCCAAGGGGACAGATCCAGGGGCTACACCTTC
CASSQGDRSRGYTF
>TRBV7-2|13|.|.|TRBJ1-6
TGTGCCAGCAGCTTAGCTTCAAATTCACCCCTCCACTTT
CASSLASNSPLHF
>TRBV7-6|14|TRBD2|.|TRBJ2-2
TGTGCCAGCAGCTTGGGACTAGACTCCGGGGAGCTGTTTTTT
CASSLGLDSGELFF
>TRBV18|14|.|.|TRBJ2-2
TGTGCCAGCTCACGGACAGAGAACACCGGGGAGCTGTTTTTT
CASSRTENTGELFF
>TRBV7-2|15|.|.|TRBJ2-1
TGTGCCAGCAGCCCCTCGCGCGGGCCACGAGAAGAGCAGTTCTTC
CASSPSRGPREEQFF
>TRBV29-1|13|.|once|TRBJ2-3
TGCAGCGTTGAAGGACGACTCACAGATACGCAGTATTTT
CSVEGRLTDTQYF
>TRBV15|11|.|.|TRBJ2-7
TGTGCCACCAGCAGAGATACCGAGCAGTACTTC
CATSRDTEQYF
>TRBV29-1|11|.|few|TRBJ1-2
TGCAGCGTTCACGGGGGCTATGGCTACACCTTC
CSVHGGYGYTF
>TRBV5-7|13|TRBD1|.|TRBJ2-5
TGTGCCAGCAGCTTAGACAGGGAAGAGACCCAGTACTTC
CASSLDREETQYF
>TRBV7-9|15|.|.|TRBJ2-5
TGTGCCAGCTCCGACACCCGGGCATGGAAAGAGACCCAGTACTTC
CASSDTRAWKETQYF
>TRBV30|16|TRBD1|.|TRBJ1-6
TGTGCCTGGAGCCCCAGGGGGTCGTCGTATAATTCACCCCTCCACTTT
CAWSPRGSSYNSPLHF
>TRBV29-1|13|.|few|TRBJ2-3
TGCAGCGTTGAAGGGGGCGCCACAGATACGCAGTATTTT
CSVEGGATDTQYF
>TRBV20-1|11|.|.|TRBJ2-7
TGCAGTGCCAAAGCAGGCTACGAGCAGTACTTC
CSAKAGYEQYF
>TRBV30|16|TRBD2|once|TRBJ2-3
TGTGCCTGGAGTGGGGCTGCGGGGGGACGCACAGATACGCAGTATTTT
CAWSGAAGGRTDTQYF
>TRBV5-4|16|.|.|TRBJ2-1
TGTGCCAGCAGCTCGGAAGGGGAGAGCTCCTACAATGAGCAGTTCTTC
CASSSEGESSYNEQFF
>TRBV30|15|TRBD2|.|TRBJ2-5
TGTGCCTGGAGTGGGCGGCGGGGGGGCCGAGAGACCCAGTACTTC
CAWSGRRGGRETQYF
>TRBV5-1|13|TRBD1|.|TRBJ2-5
TGCGCCAGCGGACAGGGGAAGAGAGAGACCCAGTACTTC
CASGQGKRETQYF
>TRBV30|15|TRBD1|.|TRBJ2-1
TGTGCCTGGAGTGAATGGACAGGGGGTTACAATGAGCAGTTCTTC
CAWSEWTGGYNEQFF
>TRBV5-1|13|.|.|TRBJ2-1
TGCGCCAGCAGCAAGACAGAGTACAATGAGCAGTTCTTC
CASSKTEYNEQFF
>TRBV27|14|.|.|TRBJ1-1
TGTGCCAGCAAACTCAGGCGCCTGAACACTGAAGCTTTCTTT
CASKLRRLNTEAFF
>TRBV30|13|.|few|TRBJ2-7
TGTGCCTGGAAGGCAGGACCTTCCTACGAGCAGTACTTC
CAWKAGPSYEQYF
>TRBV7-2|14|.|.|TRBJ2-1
TGTGCCAGCAGCTTATACGGGCCCACCGGTGAGCAGTTCTTC
CASSLYGPTGEQFF
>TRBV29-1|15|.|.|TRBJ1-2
TGCAGCGTTGAAGATCTTGCAGGAATAGGCTATGGCTACACCTTC
CSVEDLAGIGYGYTF
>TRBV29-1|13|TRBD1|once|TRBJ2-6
TGCAGCGTTGAGAGACAGGGAGCCAACGTCCTGACTTTC
CSVERQGANVLTF
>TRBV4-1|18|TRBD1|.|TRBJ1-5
TGCGCCAGCAGCCAAGGGCCGGGACAGGGGATGGCCAATCAGCCCCAGCATTTT
CASSQGPGQGMANQPQHF
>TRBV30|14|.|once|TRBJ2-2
TGTGCCTGGAGTGTAGGCGGGGCGTCCGGGGAGCTGTTTTTT
CAWSVGGASGELFF
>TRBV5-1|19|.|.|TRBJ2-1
TGCGCCAGCAGCGCCTCAGGGGGGATTGGCTCGGGCTCCTACAATGAGCAGTTCTTC
CASSASGGIGSGSYNEQFF
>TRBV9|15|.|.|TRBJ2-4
TGTGCCAGCAGCGTAGGTGGGGGAGGCAAAAACATTCAGTACTTC
CASSVGGGGKNIQYF
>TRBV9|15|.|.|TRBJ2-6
TGTGCCAGCAGCGTAGGCGTTTCAGGGGCCAACGTCCTGACTTTC
CASSVGVSGANVLTF
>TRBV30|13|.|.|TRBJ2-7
TGTGCCTGGAGTGTTGGCCCCCCCTACGAGCAGTACTTC
CAWSVGPPYEQYF
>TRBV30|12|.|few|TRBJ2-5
TGTGCCTGGAGTGTCCTAGCGGAGACCCAGTACTTC
CAWSVLAETQYF
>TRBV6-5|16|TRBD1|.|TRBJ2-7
TGTGCCAGCAGTTTTATCCGGGACAGGGAGTCCTACGAGCAGTACTTC
CASSFIRDRESYEQYF
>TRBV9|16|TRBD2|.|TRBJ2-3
TGTGCCAGCAGCGTAGAAGGGCAGCGGGGCGGAGATACGCAGTATTTT
CASSVEGQRGGDTQYF
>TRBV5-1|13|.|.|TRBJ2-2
TGCGCCAGCAGCTTCAAGGGAGCCGGGGAGCTGTTTTTT
CASSFKGAGELFF
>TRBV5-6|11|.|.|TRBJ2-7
TGTGCCAGCTCCTTCCTCTACGAGCAGTACTTC
CASSFLYEQYF
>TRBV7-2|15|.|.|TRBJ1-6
TGTGCCAGCACCTGGCGGGGGAGGGGAAATTCACCCCTCCACTTT
CASTWRGRGNSPLHF
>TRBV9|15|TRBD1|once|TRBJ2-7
TGTGCCAGCAGCGCCACCGGGACAGGGGCAAGCGAGCAGTACTTC
CASSATGTGASEQYF